The TCR beta chain under discussion was sequenced for a study of identical twins. Every one of the donors was a healthy Caucasian. TCRdb analysed the 5' RACE reads with MiXCR anew, one entry per CDR3 protein. Of 650,000 to 800,000 distinct CDR3 sequences listed, 8.6% are singletons. The germline gives CDR1 SGHRS, CDR2 YFSETQ. The CDR3 sequence is 12 residues long. Trimming shortened V by 1 base and J by 8 bases, and 9 bases separated the two germline ends. A further study also used this sample, focusing on yellow fever vaccine responses in identical twins. That source adds: Reportedly, twins' vaccine T cell responses looked partly convergent and partly personalized.

V is TRBV5-1 and J is TRBJ1-2; D unclear. Sample: PBMCs. This sequence was found in a woman aged 18-35 years in good health. CDR3 residues: CASSLLGGGYTF. The CDR3 coding sequence is TGCGCCAGCAGCTTGCTCGGTGGCGGCTACACCTTC. Together with reference TRBV5-1 and TRBJ1-2, the CDR3 gives the full variable domain: KAGVTQTPRYLIKTRGQQVTLSCSPISGHRSVSWYQQTPGQGLQFLFEYFSETQRNKGNFPGRFSGRQFSNSRSEMNVSTLELGDSALYLCASSLLGGGYTFGSGTRLTVV.